A selection of T cell receptor beta chains follows, all from one sample in a study of CD8 T cells in Susac syndrome. TCRdb reanalysed the immunoSEQ multiplex PCR reads using MiXCR and keeps one entry per CDR3 protein. The sample lists under 200,000 distinct CDR3 sequences; 90% to 95% were seen once. Sequenced input: CD4+ T cells from PBMCs. Source of these receptors: a human donor with Susac syndrome. Each CDR3 is given with its conserved first and last residue. A D gene is named only where the DNA matches it firmly. The size entry is marked missing in some rows and otherwise reads once, few, many or a size class.

d_call clone_size j_call v_call cdr3_aa cdr3_nt
. . TRBJ1-5 TRBV20-1 CSASPGSNQPQHF TGCAGTGCTAGTCCGGGCAGCAATCAGCCCCAGCATTTT
TRBD1 . TRBJ1-1 TRBV7-9 CASSLAPLQGANTEAFF TGTGCCAGCAGCTTAGCCCCCCTCCAGGGGGCGAACACTGAAGCTTTCTTT
. . TRBJ1-5 TRBV6-5 CASSDSGGKQPQHF TGTGCCAGCAGTGATTCCGGGGGGAAACAGCCCCAGCATTTT
TRBD2 . TRBJ2-1 TRBV6-6 CASSRPPVTSGNEQFF TGTGCCAGCAGCCGCCCTCCGGTGACTAGCGGGAATGAGCAGTTCTTC
. once TRBJ2-2 TRBV7-2 CASSLVRYTGELFF TGTGCCAGCAGCTTAGTCCGGTACACCGGGGAGCTGTTTTTT
. . TRBJ1-4 TRBV14 CASSRNAGVGEKLFF TGTGCCAGCAGCCGCAACGCGGGGGTTGGTGAAAAACTGTTTTTT
. . TRBJ2-1 TRBV6-5 CASSYMTDTPLQFF TGTGCCAGCAGTTACATGACCGACACGCCTTTGCAGTTCTTC
. . TRBJ2-2 TRBV7-2 CASSLGSLPPGELFF TGTGCCAGCAGCTTAGGTAGCCTGCCCCCTGGGGAGCTGTTTTTT
TRBD2 . TRBJ2-3 TRBV20-1 CSARASGNTDTQYF TGCAGTGCTAGGGCTAGCGGGAACACAGATACGCAGTATTTT
TRBD1 . TRBJ1-1 TRBV11-3 CASSRPGQAYTEAFF TGTGCCAGCAGCCGCCCGGGACAGGCCTACACTGAAGCTTTCTTT
. . TRBJ2-7 TRBV5-1 CASSRMDSSYEQYF TGCGCCAGCAGCAGAATGGACAGCTCCTACGAGCAGTACTTC
TRBD1 . TRBJ2-3 TRBV5-4 CASSLIPRQGAGDTQYF TGTGCCAGCAGCTTAATCCCCCGACAGGGGGCAGGAGATACGCAGTATTTT
. . TRBJ2-2 TRBV30 CAWSQVRWGTGELFF TGTGCCTGGAGTCAGGTCCGGTGGGGCACCGGGGAGCTGTTTTTT
. . TRBJ2-2 TRBV7-2 CASSLKAVTGELFF TGTGCCAGCAGCTTAAAAGCAGTGACCGGGGAGCTGTTTTTT
. . TRBJ2-3 TRBV9 CASSVAGGGQYF TGTGCCAGCAGCGTAGCTGGTGGCGGGCAGTATTTT
. once TRBJ2-5 TRBV30 CAWGRSETQYF TGTGCCTGGGGGCGGAGTGAGACCCAGTACTTC
. . TRBJ1-2 TRBV18 CASSPGTAYGYTF TGTGCCAGCTCACCTGGGACGGCTTATGGCTACACCTTC
TRBD1 . TRBJ1-2 TRBV15 CATTTGGKANYGYTF TGTGCCACAACGACAGGGGGGAAAGCTAACTATGGCTACACCTTC
. . TRBJ1-1 TRBV9 CASSVDGPDTEAFF TGTGCCAGCAGCGTAGACGGCCCAGACACTGAAGCTTTCTTT
. . TRBJ1-5 TRBV20-1 CSASNGDQPQHF TGCAGTGCTAGTAATGGGGATCAGCCCCAGCATTTT
TRBD1 once TRBJ2-3 TRBV3-1 CASRRQGTDTQYF TGTGCCAGCAGACGACAGGGGACAGATACGCAGTATTTT
. . TRBJ2-3 TRBV29-1 CSVAGVPTDTQYF TGCAGCGTTGCGGGGGTCCCCACAGATACGCAGTATTTT
TRBD2 . TRBJ2-3 TRBV5-4 CASSLTSGRADTQYF TGTGCCAGCAGCTTGACTAGCGGGCGGGCGGATACGCAGTATTTT
TRBD1 . TRBJ1-1 TRBV29-1 CSSWTGTKRTEAFF TGCAGCTCCTGGACAGGGACTAAGAGGACTGAAGCTTTCTTT
TRBD2 . TRBJ2-3 TRBV29-1 CSVVGSGGPTDTQYF TGCAGCGTTGTTGGTAGCGGGGGACCCACAGATACGCAGTATTTT
. . TRBJ1-1 TRBV9 CASSVVGGNTEAFF TGTGCCAGCAGCGTAGTGGGAGGCAACACTGAAGCTTTCTTT
. once TRBJ1-1 TRBV20-1 CSASSGSTNTEAFF TGCAGTGCTAGTTCCGGGTCAACCAACACTGAAGCTTTCTTT
TRBD2 . TRBJ2-7 TRBV25-1 CASNPSGGAPYEQYF TGTGCCAGCAACCCTAGCGGGGGGGCCCCCTACGAGCAGTACTTC
TRBD1 . TRBJ2-4 TRBV4-3 CASSRQPGQGADGTKNIQYF TGCGCCAGCAGCCGACAACCGGGACAGGGGGCGGATGGAACCAAAAACATTCAGTACTTC
TRBD1 . TRBJ2-2 TRBV18 CASSRTGVLTGELFF TGTGCCAGCTCACGGACAGGGGTGTTGACCGGGGAGCTGTTTTTT
. . TRBJ2-1 TRBV7-2 CASSPRVAVGEQFF TGTGCCAGCAGCCCAAGGGTTGCAGTCGGTGAGCAGTTCTTC
. . TRBJ2-3 TRBV18 CASSSGTGGDTQYF TGTGCCAGCTCATCGGGTACGGGGGGCGATACGCAGTATTTT
TRBD2 . TRBJ2-2 TRBV5-1 CASSLEGLASGELFF TGCGCCAGCAGCTTGGAGGGACTAGCCTCCGGGGAGCTGTTTTTT
. . TRBJ2-2 TRBV3-1 CASSQRRSGGFAGELFF TGTGCCAGCAGCCAACGGAGATCCGGGGGCTTCGCCGGGGAGCTGTTTTTT
. . TRBJ1-2 TRBV18 CASSPTQEMLFYGYTF TGTGCCAGCTCACCAACTCAGGAGATGTTGTTTTATGGCTACACCTTC
. . TRBJ2-3 TRBV6-6 CASSYAGEDTQYF TGTGCCAGCAGTTACGCTGGGGAAGATACGCAGTATTTT
TRBD1 once TRBJ1-2 TRBV2 CASQTDRGYGYTF TGTGCCAGCCAGACGGACAGGGGCTATGGCTACACCTTC
. once TRBJ1-1 TRBV29-1 CSVEEGGQGTEAFF TGCAGCGTTGAAGAGGGCGGCCAGGGCACTGAAGCTTTCTTT
. . TRBJ2-6 TRBV2 CASSEGGRSGANVLTF TGTGCCAGCAGTGAAGGGGGGCGCTCTGGGGCCAACGTCCTGACTTTC
TRBD1 . TRBJ2-3 TRBV20-1 CSAIYRGSADTQYF TGCAGTGCAATTTACAGGGGCAGCGCAGATACGCAGTATTTT
. . TRBJ2-1 TRBV30 CAWTPTSNEQFF TGTGCCTGGACGCCCACTTCCAATGAGCAGTTCTTC
. . TRBJ1-5 TRBV20-1 CSAAMGGNQPQHF TGCAGTGCAGCGATGGGTGGCAATCAGCCCCAGCATTTT
TRBD1 . TRBJ1-2 TRBV15 CATREPGQKTYGYTF TGTGCCACCAGGGAACCGGGACAGAAAACCTATGGCTACACCTTC
TRBD1 . TRBJ1-1 TRBV5-6 CASSLRDSPEAFF TGTGCCAGCAGCTTGCGGGACAGCCCTGAAGCTTTCTTT